These T cell receptor beta chains were read from a single sample in a study of blood T cell repertoires in COVID-19. The data were produced by immunoSEQ multiplex PCR, yet TCRdb's version contains in-frame clones alone and is incomplete. The data hold around 200,000 clones, with 65% to 85% observed a single time. Specimen: peripheral blood. These receptors all stem from a woman aged 25 to 45 with COVID-19, enrolled during active disease. Both conserved end residues are part of each CDR3. Each record gives: D gene, J gene, clone size, V gene, CDR3 DNA, CDR3 protein. The D gene is left open where the match is weak. Rows may omit the clone size; those that give it use once, few, many or a size class.

d_call: NA
j_call: TRBJ1-3
clone_size: once
v_call: TRBV7-8
cdr3_nt: TGTGCCAGCAGCCGACAGGCTGGAAACACCATATATTTT
cdr3_aa: CASSRQAGNTIYF

d_call: TRBD2
j_call: TRBJ2-1
clone_size: NA
v_call: TRBV14
cdr3_nt: TGTGCCAGCAGCGCCCTAGCGGGAGGGCAATACAATGAGCAGTTCTTC
cdr3_aa: CASSALAGGQYNEQFF

d_call: TRBD2
j_call: TRBJ2-2
clone_size: NA
v_call: TRBV15
cdr3_nt: TGTGCCACCAGCAGACCCGGGACTAGCTCTACCGGGGAGCTGTTTTTT
cdr3_aa: CATSRPGTSSTGELFF

d_call: TRBD2
j_call: TRBJ2-7
clone_size: NA
v_call: TRBV7-2
cdr3_nt: TGTGCCAGCAGCTCCGGCGGGAGCTCCTACGAGCAGTACTTC
cdr3_aa: CASSSGGSSYEQYF

d_call: TRBD1
j_call: TRBJ1-6
clone_size: NA
v_call: TRBV10-2
cdr3_nt: TGCGCCAGCTCCGGGACAGAGAATAATTCACCCCTCCACTTT
cdr3_aa: CASSGTENNSPLHF

d_call: NA
j_call: TRBJ2-7
clone_size: NA
v_call: TRBV14
cdr3_nt: TGTGCCAGCAGCCAGATCAGGGGTTACGAGCAGTACTTC
cdr3_aa: CASSQIRGYEQYF

d_call: TRBD2
j_call: TRBJ2-1
clone_size: NA
v_call: TRBV7-3
cdr3_nt: TGTGCCAGCAGCTCCGGGACTAGCGGGGGCGATGAGCAGTTCTTC
cdr3_aa: CASSSGTSGGDEQFF

d_call: TRBD1
j_call: TRBJ1-6
clone_size: NA
v_call: TRBV5-8
cdr3_nt: TGTGCCAGCAGCTTGGGGACAGGGTCACCCCTCCACTTT
cdr3_aa: CASSLGTGSPLHF

d_call: NA
j_call: TRBJ2-3
clone_size: NA
v_call: TRBV20-1
cdr3_nt: TGCAGTGCTAGTTGGGGCGGACGGAACACAGATACGCAGTATTTT
cdr3_aa: CSASWGGRNTDTQYF

d_call: TRBD2
j_call: TRBJ2-7
clone_size: NA
v_call: TRBV7-9
cdr3_nt: TGTGCCAGCAGTCAACCTGGACTAGCGGGAGCCCACGAGCAGTACTTC
cdr3_aa: CASSQPGLAGAHEQYF

d_call: NA
j_call: TRBJ1-1
clone_size: NA
v_call: TRBV7-9
cdr3_nt: TGTGCCAGCAGCGAACACAGGGTAACTTTAATGAACACTGAAGCTTTCTTT
cdr3_aa: CASSEHRVTLMNTEAFF

d_call: TRBD2
j_call: TRBJ2-7
clone_size: NA
v_call: TRBV4-2
cdr3_nt: TGTGCCAGCAGCCAAGATATGGGACTAGGCTCCTACGAGCAGTACTTC
cdr3_aa: CASSQDMGLGSYEQYF

d_call: NA
j_call: TRBJ2-3
clone_size: NA
v_call: TRBV19
cdr3_nt: TGTGCCAGTCGACAGACAGGTCAATCCACAGATACGCAGTATTTT
cdr3_aa: CASRQTGQSTDTQYF

d_call: NA
j_call: TRBJ2-1
clone_size: NA
v_call: TRBV27
cdr3_nt: TGTGCCAGCAGTTTTTCAGGGTACAATGAGCAGTTCTTC
cdr3_aa: CASSFSGYNEQFF

d_call: NA
j_call: TRBJ2-7
clone_size: NA
v_call: TRBV4-3
cdr3_nt: TGCGCCAGCAGCCAAGACTGGGGGCACTACGAGCAGTACTTC
cdr3_aa: CASSQDWGHYEQYF

d_call: TRBD2
j_call: TRBJ2-5
clone_size: NA
v_call: TRBV2
cdr3_nt: TGTGCCAGCAGCGGCGCCGGGACTAGCGGGACAGAGACCCAGTACTTC
cdr3_aa: CASSGAGTSGTETQYF

d_call: NA
j_call: TRBJ1-1
clone_size: few
v_call: TRBV12-3/TRBV12-4
cdr3_nt: TGTGCCAGCAGTTTAAATATGATAGTGGAAGCTTTCTTT
cdr3_aa: CASSLNMIVEAFF

d_call: NA
j_call: TRBJ1-1
clone_size: NA
v_call: TRBV9
cdr3_nt: TGTGCCAGCAGCGTAGGATCGGGGGTAGGCACTGAAGCTTTCTTT
cdr3_aa: CASSVGSGVGTEAFF

d_call: NA
j_call: TRBJ2-2
clone_size: NA
v_call: TRBV27
cdr3_nt: TGTGCCAGCAGTCGCGGGGGCTTAGACACCGGGGAGCTGTTTTTT
cdr3_aa: CASSRGGLDTGELFF

d_call: NA
j_call: TRBJ2-3
clone_size: once
v_call: TRBV6-6
cdr3_nt: TGTGCCAGCAGTCCACGGGGAAACCCACCAGGCACAGATACGCAGTATTTT
cdr3_aa: CASSPRGNPPGTDTQYF

d_call: TRBD1
j_call: TRBJ2-2
clone_size: few
v_call: TRBV5-1
cdr3_nt: TGCGCCAGCAGCTTGGGACAGGGAACCGGGGAGCTGTTTTTT
cdr3_aa: CASSLGQGTGELFF

d_call: TRBD2
j_call: TRBJ2-1
clone_size: NA
v_call: TRBV9
cdr3_nt: TGTGCCAGCAGCGTAGGGACTAGCGGGAGCAGTGAGCAGTTCTTC
cdr3_aa: CASSVGTSGSSEQFF

d_call: TRBD1
j_call: TRBJ1-2
clone_size: NA
v_call: TRBV7-2
cdr3_nt: TGTGCCAGCAGCTTAGCCCTTGACAGGGTGCGCTATGGCTACACCTTC
cdr3_aa: CASSLALDRVRYGYTF

d_call: NA
j_call: TRBJ2-3
clone_size: NA
v_call: TRBV10-3
cdr3_nt: TGTGCCATCGCGGGCCAGGCAGCTAGCACAGATACGCAGTATTTT
cdr3_aa: CAIAGQAASTDTQYF

d_call: TRBD2
j_call: TRBJ2-2
clone_size: NA
v_call: TRBV30
cdr3_nt: TGTGCCTGGAGTTCTCAGCGGGGCGCGAACACCGGGGAGCTGTTTTTT
cdr3_aa: CAWSSQRGANTGELFF

d_call: NA
j_call: TRBJ2-3
clone_size: NA
v_call: TRBV5-1
cdr3_nt: TGCGCCAGCAGCTTGGGTGACAGTAGCACAGATACGCAGTATTTT
cdr3_aa: CASSLGDSSTDTQYF

d_call: TRBD2
j_call: TRBJ2-2
clone_size: NA
v_call: TRBV7-2
cdr3_nt: TGTGCCAGCAGCCTTGCCCTAGCGGGCACCGGGGAGCTGTTTTTT
cdr3_aa: CASSLALAGTGELFF

d_call: NA
j_call: TRBJ1-5
clone_size: NA
v_call: TRBV6-4
cdr3_nt: TGTGCCAGCAGTGATGTACAGAAGGATAATCAGCCCCAGCATTTT
cdr3_aa: CASSDVQKDNQPQHF

d_call: NA
j_call: TRBJ1-4
clone_size: NA
v_call: TRBV6-1
cdr3_nt: TGTGCCAGCAGTGAAGTTACTCGGGCAGGGGAGGGTGAAAAACTGTTTTTT
cdr3_aa: CASSEVTRAGEGEKLFF

d_call: NA
j_call: TRBJ1-6
clone_size: NA
v_call: TRBV11-2
cdr3_nt: TGTGCCAGCAGCTTGGTAGCCATCTATAATTCACCCCTCCACTTT
cdr3_aa: CASSLVAIYNSPLHF

d_call: TRBD1
j_call: TRBJ2-2
clone_size: NA
v_call: TRBV9
cdr3_nt: TGTGCCAGCAGCGTAGCGGTCTCCAGGGGGCCAACCGGGGAGCTGTTTTTT
cdr3_aa: CASSVAVSRGPTGELFF

d_call: TRBD1
j_call: TRBJ2-7
clone_size: NA
v_call: TRBV27
cdr3_nt: TGTGCCAGCAGTTTGCCGGGGACAGGGGCCGAGCAGTACTTC
cdr3_aa: CASSLPGTGAEQYF

d_call: TRBD1
j_call: TRBJ1-1
clone_size: NA
v_call: TRBV7-9
cdr3_nt: TGTGCCAGCAGCCACGGACAGGGGAACACTGAAGCTTTCTTT
cdr3_aa: CASSHGQGNTEAFF

d_call: TRBD1
j_call: TRBJ2-7
clone_size: NA
v_call: TRBV7-2
cdr3_nt: TGTGCCAGCAGGAAGGGGGCACCCTACGAGCAGTACTTC
cdr3_aa: CASRKGAPYEQYF

d_call: TRBD2
j_call: TRBJ2-2
clone_size: NA
v_call: TRBV19
cdr3_nt: TGTGCCAGTAGTGCCTCCGGGACTACCACCGGGGAGCTGTTTTTT
cdr3_aa: CASSASGTTTGELFF

d_call: TRBD2
j_call: TRBJ2-2
clone_size: NA
v_call: TRBV6-1
cdr3_nt: TGTGCCAGCAGTGGACTAGCGGGACAGAACACCGGGGAGCTGTTTTTT
cdr3_aa: CASSGLAGQNTGELFF

d_call: TRBD1
j_call: TRBJ1-2
clone_size: NA
v_call: TRBV25-1
cdr3_nt: TGTGCCAGCAGCCTAAATCAGGGGGCGTCTCACTATGGCTACACCTTC
cdr3_aa: CASSLNQGASHYGYTF

d_call: NA
j_call: TRBJ2-3
clone_size: NA
v_call: TRBV7-3
cdr3_nt: TGTGCCAGCAGCCCAGGGGGCGGGAGGGCTGTAGATACGCAGTATTTT
cdr3_aa: CASSPGGGRAVDTQYF

d_call: TRBD1
j_call: TRBJ2-6
clone_size: NA
v_call: TRBV29-1
cdr3_nt: TGCAGCGTAGCCGGGACAGCCACCTCCGACGGGGCCAACGTCCTGACTTTC
cdr3_aa: CSVAGTATSDGANVLTF

d_call: NA
j_call: TRBJ1-2
clone_size: NA
v_call: TRBV7-2
cdr3_nt: TGTGCCAGCAGCCCTCCCCGAGGCGGGGTTTATGGCTACACCTTC
cdr3_aa: CASSPPRGGVYGYTF

d_call: NA
j_call: TRBJ2-1
clone_size: NA
v_call: TRBV11-3
cdr3_nt: TGTGCCAGCAGCACCTCGGGGGGCCCCTACAATGAGCAGTTCTTC
cdr3_aa: CASSTSGGPYNEQFF

d_call: NA
j_call: TRBJ1-1
clone_size: NA
v_call: TRBV4-2
cdr3_nt: TGTGCCAGCAGCCATAACACGGAAGCTTTCTTT
cdr3_aa: CASSHNTEAFF

d_call: NA
j_call: TRBJ1-3
clone_size: NA
v_call: TRBV7-3
cdr3_nt: TGTGCCAGCAGCCCCAAATCCCGATTGGCCTCTGGAAACACCATATATTTT
cdr3_aa: CASSPKSRLASGNTIYF

d_call: NA
j_call: TRBJ1-6
clone_size: NA
v_call: TRBV3-1/TRBV3-2
cdr3_nt: TGTGCCAGCAACCGCGGGGGAGGGCAGGGGCTTAATTCACCCCTCCACTTT
cdr3_aa: CASNRGGGQGLNSPLHF

d_call: TRBD2
j_call: TRBJ2-7
clone_size: NA
v_call: TRBV6-1
cdr3_nt: TGTGCCAGCAGTGACCCCCGACTAGCGGGGGGCCACGAGCAGTACTTC
cdr3_aa: CASSDPRLAGGHEQYF

d_call: NA
j_call: TRBJ2-1
clone_size: NA
v_call: TRBV30
cdr3_nt: TGTGCCTGGAGAAGGGGGGGGATACAGTTCTTC
cdr3_aa: CAWRRGGIQFF

d_call: TRBD2
j_call: TRBJ2-5
clone_size: NA
v_call: TRBV4-2
cdr3_nt: TGTGCCAGCAGCCAACAAGCGGGAGGGCCAGAGACCCAGTACTTC
cdr3_aa: CASSQQAGGPETQYF